A selection of T cell receptor beta chains follows, all from one sample in a study of immune heterogeneity within non-small cell lung tumors. TCRdb called the multiplex PCR reads again in MiXCR, with one record for every CDR3 protein. The table records 9,000 to 13,000 distinct CDR3 sequences, 27% of them present only once. The sequenced material came from lung tumor tissue. The receptor source for this set is a man aged 45-65 years with non-small cell lung cancer. Both conserved end residues are trimmed from each CDR3.

TRBV12-5	TRBJ2-3	ASGFSRLAGLNTDTQY
TRBV6-1	TRBJ2-3	ASSEGSYHTDTQY
TRBV3-1	TRBJ1-6	ASSQGHQGSPLH
TRBV3-1	TRBJ1-6	PSGQGYSPLH
TRBV6-1	TRBJ2-7	ASSYAAGWGGSSYEQY
TRBV7-3	TRBJ2-7	ASSLGAGEPGTYEQY
TRBV5-6	TRBJ2-7	ASSGGRITYEQY
TRBV2	TRBJ1-4	GSSEGQDWEKLF
TRBV19	TRBJ2-2	ATETPRGLF
TRBV15	TRBJ2-3	ATSREGADTQY
TRBV20-1	TRBJ1-2	SAPPGTQYGYT
TRBV2	TRBJ1-3	ASRNTGAGNTIY
TRBV28	TRBJ1-6	ASTKMGGGYNSPLH
TRBV10-3	TRBJ1-1	ATRVQGNTEAF
TRBV19	TRBJ1-4	ASRRQLNEKLF
TRBV2	TRBJ2-2	ASSDIRTRITGELF
TRBV7-2	TRBJ1-2	ASSPDTNYGYT
TRBV4-1	TRBJ2-1	ASSQLWTGDNEQF
TRBV3-1	TRBJ1-1	ASSQRLLTEAF